Each of the 2 T cell receptor beta chains below was sequenced from the same sample in a study of control samples from healthy donors and cancer patients. Assay used: immunoSEQ multiplex PCR; TCRdb lists only in-frame clones, some missing. The data show around 100,000 clones, 80% to 95% seen once. Sequencing input: blood. The receptor set was obtained from a human donor in good health. The donor label of this sample is uncertain.

The chain recombines TRBV5-6 with TRBJ2-7, with D unclear. V lost 4 bases and J 3 bases, leaving 11 bases between the germline ends. The CDR3 totals 13 residues. CDR1 and CDR2 from the germline V gene are SGHDT and YYEEEE. CDR3 nucleotides: TGTGCCAGCAGCCGAGGATCAAACTACGAGCAGTACTTC. Protein: CASSRGSNYEQYF.

The chain has TRBV27 and TRBJ2-7, with 9 bases fitting TRBD1. CDR1 and CDR2 from the germline V gene are MNHEY and SMNVEV (reference sequence). J gave up 2 bases and V 3 bases, and 8 bases lay outside the gene matches. CDR3 length: 16 residues. The CDR3 reads CASSLGGQGTAYEQYF. As DNA, the CDR3 is TGTGCCAGCAGTTTGGGGGGACAGGGTACAGCCTACGAGCAGTACTTC.